The sequence of this T cell receptor (beta chain) was determined in a study of identical twins (dated by TCRdb to the mid-2010s). As for the study more broadly: The study deep-sequenced TCR alpha and beta repertoires from monozygotic twins, unrelated adults of various ages and cord blood to test whether fetal clonotypes persist. To rule out contamination, the twin experiments were replicated at different times with different library preparation protocols.

Comment on this clonotype: Its target antigen remains unknown. No qualities accompany the bases; no much larger clone lies one base away.

The protocol used for the library was 5' RACE. These reads were obtained on an Illumina HiSeq 2000. A universal primer binding site was added through template switching, and the final cDNA carried a unique molecular identifier so that TCR cDNA molecules could be counted accurately. First-strand cDNA for TCR alpha and beta chains was synthesized from specific primers in the conserved constant-segment region. To control for contamination, each cDNA library was double barcoded with a SMART-Mk sample barcode plus Illumina barcodes. TruSeq adapter sequences and Illumina sample barcodes were added in two successive PCR steps. The TCR alpha and beta cDNA libraries were sequenced on the Illumina HiSeq platform using custom primers. The study's own analysis went as follows. MiGEC was used to process raw reads and extract unique molecular identifiers, and MiXCR was used to find CDR3 positions. For each individual, recombination models were inferred using an EM algorithm with the repgenHMM and IGoR tools. The tcR package in R was used for shared clonotype analysis, with sharing normalized by the product of cloneset sizes. To study raw recombination free of thymic and clonal selection effects, out-of-frame nonproductive sequences were analyzed. TCRdb reanalyzed the raw reads on its own, using fastp at Q25 for trimming and MiXCR for clone calling, and kept in-frame beta chains. Entries that share a CDR3 protein sequence are merged under the most common genes and DNA. What appears here as the V and J calls and clone size reflects TCRdb's work, not the paper's. A total of 220,000 or so distinct CDR3 sequences appear in this sample, about 7% of them only once. The leading ten clones occupy about 3.6% of the sample.

Every donor was a healthy Caucasian. Three pairs of female monozygotic twins, all aged about 18 to 30 years, were included in the twin cohort. Miltenyi CD45RO+ enrichment and human naive T-cell isolation kits were used to isolate memory (CD45RO+) and naive T cells from PBMC. The research as a whole found: In monozygotic twins, recombination models systematically underestimated out-of-frame TCR alpha sharing, but the models matched the sharing seen between unrelated individuals. Compared with coincidental sharing between unrelated individuals, an excess of low generation-probability sequences was observed among out-of-frame TCR alpha sequences shared between twins. Zero-insertion analyses could be partly confounded by invariant T cells such as MAIT and iNKT, though diverse VJ usage argued against such confounding for most clonotypes. The excess sharing between twins in beta out-of-frame sequences was weaker because fewer shared sequences reduced the signal-to-noise ratio. Abundant cord blood beta clonotypes carried fewer insertions; young adult naive repertoires showed a weaker similar trend, while memory repertoires showed none. Conclusions relied on cross-sectional statistical analysis, since the same donors could not be followed over many years.

Taken from cysteine to phenylalanine, the CDR3 has 11 residues. Only the CDR3 DNA stays, 33 bases, in frame from base 1. Based on the germline V gene, the CDR1 and CDR2 sequences are MDHEN and SYDVKM. Between the V and J ends, shortened by 7 bases and 9 bases respectively, the junction contains 7 bases. This sample was also put to use in a study of yellow fever vaccine responses in identical twins. As the second publication notes: According to the authors, the vaccine-induced T cell response in identical twins seemed to be partly convergent and partly specific to each individual. The study precisely tracked vaccine-responding T cell clones in identical twins.

The sequenced sample was memory (CD45RO+) T cells sorted from blood. The sample's cell subset or site label is to be understood as: CD45RO+ enriched T cells. The receptor was isolated from a woman under 30 in good health. The chain is made from TRBV28 and TRBJ1-6, with an unclear D gene assignment. Here is the DNA: TGTGCCAGCAACGGCGTTTCACCCCTCCACTTT. This codes for CASNGVSPLHF.